This entry lists 6 T cell receptor beta chains sequenced from one sample in a study of PD-1 blockade in classical Hodgkin lymphoma. Method: immunoSEQ multiplex PCR; TCRdb's copy keeps in-frame clones and lacks some. The sample lists 20,000 or so clones; around 81% were seen once. The time point: cycle 4 day 1 (C4D1), after less than 7 weeks of nivolumab. No patient escaped relapse after autologous stem cell transplantation, and brentuximab vedotin exposure varied. Sequences were derived from peripheral blood mononuclear cells (PBMCs), sampled before the fourth cycle of nivolumab. These receptors all stem from a human donor with classical Hodgkin lymphoma.

Sample share makes this clone medium-sized (0.01 to 0.1%). The same CDR3 can be traced to other DNA sequences in this sample. The chain links TRBV19 to TRBJ2-5; D is ambiguous. V was pared by 3 bases and J by 0 bases, with 8 bases between. The CDR3 runs 14 residues. Germline CDR1 is LNHDA and CDR2 is SQIVND (reference sequence). The CDR3 coding sequence is TGTGCCAGTAGTATTATGGGGAACCAAGAGACCCAGTACTTC. Residues: CASSIMGNQETQYF.

The chain uses TRBV6-5 and TRBJ1-4; no definite D call. V dropped 2 bases and J dropped 3 bases, with 10 bases sitting between them. The CDR3 covers 15 residues. Germline CDR1 reads MNHEY; CDR2 reads SVGAGI. The DNA of the CDR3 is TGTGCCAGCAGTTACATGGGCAGTCCTAATGAAAAACTGTTTTTT. It translates to CASSYMGSPNEKLFF.

This chain uses TRBV28 with TRBJ1-1, with D unclear. The CDR3 covers 12 residues. Trimming shortened V by 5 bases and J by 1 base, and 5 bases separated the two germline ends. CDR1 is MDHEN, CDR2 SYDVKM, per germline. In nucleotides, the CDR3 is TGTGCCAGCAGTCCCCCGAACACTGAAGCTTTCTTT. Translating gives CASSPPNTEAFF. Together with reference TRBV28 and TRBJ1-1, the CDR3 gives the full variable domain: DVKVTQSSRYLVKRTGEKVFLECVQDMDHENMFWYRQDPGLGLRLIYFSYDVKMKEKGDIPEGYSVSREKKERFSLILESASTNQTSMYLCASSPPNTEAFFGQGTRLTVV.

The V gene is TRBV27, the J gene TRBJ2-2; 10 positions match TRBD1. The CDR3 has 17 amino acids. Germline assignment: CDR1 MNHEY and CDR2 SMNVEV (reference sequence). Germline trimming cut 4 bases from V and 6 bases from J; bases unmatched to any gene: 11. CDR3 sequence: CASSSYLRDRGAGELFF. The CDR3, as DNA: TGTGCCAGCAGTTCTTACCTCCGGGACAGGGGTGCCGGGGAGCTGTTTTTT.

The DNA of the CDR3 is TGTGCCAGCAGCTTGGACTTCTTCGGGCAGCCCCAGCATTTT. It yields the protein CASSLDFFGQPQHF. This sequence joins TRBV5-8 and TRBJ1-5; unclear D gene. The CDR3 consists of 14 residues. V lost 0 bases and J 7 bases, leaving 11 bases between the germline ends. Germline CDR1 and CDR2: SGHTS and YDEGEE.

This clone was observed a handful of times. The rearrangement links TRBV2 to TRBJ2-1; 8 bases line up with TRBD1. J was trimmed by 5 bases and V by 3 bases; bases with no gene match: 6. This CDR3 region has 15 residues. Germline CDR1 and CDR2: SNHLY and FYNNEI. CDR3 region: CASSDYRGAHNEQFF. The CDR3, as DNA: TGTGCCAGCAGTGATTACAGGGGGGCACACAATGAGCAGTTCTTC.